This T cell receptor (beta chain) was retrieved from a study of CD8+ T cells in alopecia areata. Indicated treatment: oral pan-JAK inhibitor, 5-10 mg twice daily. The length of the CDR3 is 15 residues. RNA, once extracted, was reverse transcribed into cDNA for use as the sequencing template. Generated by immunoSEQ multiplex PCR, the TCRdb table keeps only in-frame clones and is missing some. The repertoire holds approximately 190,000 clones, with about 62% as singletons. Study findings and constraints: Tofacitinib did not eliminate many expanded lesional clones from scalp or blood. Clonality was higher in lesional than normal scalp, especially in alopecia totalis/universalis.

Concerning this clone itself: The antigen remains unidentified.

The source of this sequence is a human donor with alopecia areata. The V and J genes are TRBV12-2 and TRBJ1-2. TRBV12-2 is given as a pseudogene. The specimen comprised CD4+ T cells sorted from blood, sampled at week 24, from a patient treated with tofacitinib. In DNA, the CDR3 is TGTGCAAGTCCAGGACCGTCGAATCCTAACTATGGCTACACCTTC. Encoded protein: CASPGPSNPNYGYTF.